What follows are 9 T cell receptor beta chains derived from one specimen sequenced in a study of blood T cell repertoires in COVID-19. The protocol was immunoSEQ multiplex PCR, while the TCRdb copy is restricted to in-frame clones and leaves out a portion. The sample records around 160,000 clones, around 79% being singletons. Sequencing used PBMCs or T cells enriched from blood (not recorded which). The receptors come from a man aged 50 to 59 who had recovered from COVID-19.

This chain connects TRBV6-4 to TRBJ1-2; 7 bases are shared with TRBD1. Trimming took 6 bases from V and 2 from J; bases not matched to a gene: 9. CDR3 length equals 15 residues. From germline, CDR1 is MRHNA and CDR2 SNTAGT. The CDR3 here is CASRHSTGANYGYTF. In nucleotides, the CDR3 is TGTGCCAGCAGACACTCCACAGGGGCCAACTATGGCTACACCTTC.

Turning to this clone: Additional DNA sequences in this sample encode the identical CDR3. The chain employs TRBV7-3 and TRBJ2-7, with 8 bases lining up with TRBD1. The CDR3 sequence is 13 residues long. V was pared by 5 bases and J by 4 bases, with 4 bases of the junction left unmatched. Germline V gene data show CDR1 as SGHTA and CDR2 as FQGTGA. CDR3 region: CASSTQGGYEQYF. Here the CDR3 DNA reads TGTGCCAGCAGCACACAGGGGGGTTACGAGCAGTACTTC. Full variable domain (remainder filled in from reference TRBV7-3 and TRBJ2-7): GAGVSQTPSNKVTEKGKYVELRCDPISGHTALYWYRQSLGQGPEFLIYFQGTGAADDSGLPNDRFFAVRPEGSVSTLKIQRTERGDSAVYLCASSTQGGYEQYFGPGTRLTVT.

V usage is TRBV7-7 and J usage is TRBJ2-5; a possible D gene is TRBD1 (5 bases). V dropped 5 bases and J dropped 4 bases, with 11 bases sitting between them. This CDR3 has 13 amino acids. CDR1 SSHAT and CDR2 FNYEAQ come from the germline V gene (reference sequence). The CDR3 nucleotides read TGTGCCAGCAGCCCCGGACATCGAGAGACCCAGTACTTC. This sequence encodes CASSPGHRETQYF. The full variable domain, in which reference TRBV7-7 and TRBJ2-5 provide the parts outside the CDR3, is GAGVSQSPRYKVTKRGQDVTLRCDPISSHATLYWYQQALGQGPEFLTYFNYEAQPDKSGLPSDRFSAERPEGSISTLTIQRTEQRDSAMYRCASSPGHRETQYFGPGTRLLVL.

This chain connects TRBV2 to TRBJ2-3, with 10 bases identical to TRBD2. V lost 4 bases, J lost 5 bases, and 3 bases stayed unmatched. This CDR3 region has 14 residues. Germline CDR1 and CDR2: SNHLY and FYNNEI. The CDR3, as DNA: TGTGCCAGCAGTGCCAGCGGGGGGGGAGATACGCAGTATTTT. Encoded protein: CASSASGGGDTQYF.

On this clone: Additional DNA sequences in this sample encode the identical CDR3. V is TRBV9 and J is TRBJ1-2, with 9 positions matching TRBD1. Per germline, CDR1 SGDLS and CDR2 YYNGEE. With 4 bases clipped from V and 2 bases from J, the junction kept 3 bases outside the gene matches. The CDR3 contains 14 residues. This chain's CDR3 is CASSPGQGNYGYTF. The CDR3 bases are TGTGCCAGCAGCCCAGGACAGGGGAACTATGGCTACACCTTC.

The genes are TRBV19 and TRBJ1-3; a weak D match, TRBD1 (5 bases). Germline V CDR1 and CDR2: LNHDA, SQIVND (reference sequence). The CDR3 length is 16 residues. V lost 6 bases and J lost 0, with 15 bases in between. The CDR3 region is CASSTTGTRSGNTIYF. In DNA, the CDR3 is TGTGCCAGTAGCACAACAGGAACGCGCTCTGGAAACACCATATATTTT.

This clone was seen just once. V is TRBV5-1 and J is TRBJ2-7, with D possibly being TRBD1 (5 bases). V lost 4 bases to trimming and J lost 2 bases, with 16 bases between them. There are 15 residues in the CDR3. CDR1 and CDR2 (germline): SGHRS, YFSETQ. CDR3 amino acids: CASSPGGAGAYEQYF. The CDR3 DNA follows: TGCGCCAGCAGCCCCGGTGGGGCAGGAGCCTACGAGCAGTACTTC.

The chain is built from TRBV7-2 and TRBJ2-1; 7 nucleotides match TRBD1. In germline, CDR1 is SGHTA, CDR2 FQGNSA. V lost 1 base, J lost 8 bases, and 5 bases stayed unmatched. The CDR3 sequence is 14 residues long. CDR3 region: CASSLEVGGYEQFF. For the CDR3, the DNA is TGTGCCAGCAGCTTAGAAGTAGGGGGCTATGAGCAGTTCTTC.

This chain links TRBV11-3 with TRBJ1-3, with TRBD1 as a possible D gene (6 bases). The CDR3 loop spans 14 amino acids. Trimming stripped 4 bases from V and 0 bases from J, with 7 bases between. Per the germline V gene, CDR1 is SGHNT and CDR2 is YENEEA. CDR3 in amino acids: CASSSTGSGNTIYF. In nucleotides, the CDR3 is TGTGCCAGCAGCTCGACAGGCTCTGGAAACACCATATATTTT.